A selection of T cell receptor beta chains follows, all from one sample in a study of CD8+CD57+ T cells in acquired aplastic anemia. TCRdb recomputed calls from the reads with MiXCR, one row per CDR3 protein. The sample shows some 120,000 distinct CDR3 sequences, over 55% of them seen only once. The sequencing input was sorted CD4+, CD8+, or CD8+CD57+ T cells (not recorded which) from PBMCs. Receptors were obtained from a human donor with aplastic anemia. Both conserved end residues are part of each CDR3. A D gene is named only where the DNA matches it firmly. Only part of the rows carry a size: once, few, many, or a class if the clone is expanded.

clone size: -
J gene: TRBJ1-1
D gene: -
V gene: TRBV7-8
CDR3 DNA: TGTGCCAGCAGCTTATTCAGGTGGGAAGCTTTCTTT
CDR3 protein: CASSLFRWEAFF

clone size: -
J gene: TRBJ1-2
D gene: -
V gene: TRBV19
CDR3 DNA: TGTGCCAGTAGTATTGGCCCGGGCTATGGCTACACCTTC
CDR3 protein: CASSIGPGYGYTF

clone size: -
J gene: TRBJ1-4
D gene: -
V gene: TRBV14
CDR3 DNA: TGTGCCAGCAGCCAAACCGAGGGGTCGGGTGAAAAACTGTTTTTT
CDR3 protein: CASSQTEGSGEKLFF

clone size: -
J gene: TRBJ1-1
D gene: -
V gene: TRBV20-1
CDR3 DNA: TGCAGTGCTAGAAACCTCATGAACACTGAAGCTTTCTTT
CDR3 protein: CSARNLMNTEAFF

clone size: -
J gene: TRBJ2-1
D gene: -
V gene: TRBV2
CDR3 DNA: TGTGCCAGCAGGATACAGGGAAATGAGCAGTTCTTC
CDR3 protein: CASRIQGNEQFF

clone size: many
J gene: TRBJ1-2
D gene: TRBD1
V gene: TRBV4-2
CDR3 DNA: TGTGCCAGCAGCCAGAGCCGCTTGACAGGGGAAACTAACTATGGCTACACCTTC
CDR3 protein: CASSQSRLTGETNYGYTF

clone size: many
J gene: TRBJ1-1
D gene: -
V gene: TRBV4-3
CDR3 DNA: TGCGCCAGCAGCCAGGCTGGACAGAACACTGAAGCTTTCTTT
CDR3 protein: CASSQAGQNTEAFF

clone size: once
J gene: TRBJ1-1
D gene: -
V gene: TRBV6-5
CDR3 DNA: TGTGCCAGCAGTTACCCTCAAAGTGAAGCTTTCTTT
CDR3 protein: CASSYPQSEAFF

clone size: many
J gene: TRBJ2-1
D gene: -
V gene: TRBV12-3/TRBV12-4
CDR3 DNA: TGTGCCAGCAGTTTTGGACAAGGACTCTACAATGAGCAGTTCTTC
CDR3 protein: CASSFGQGLYNEQFF

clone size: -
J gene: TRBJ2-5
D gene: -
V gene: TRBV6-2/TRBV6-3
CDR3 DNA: TGTGCCAGCTTAACAAAGGGTGCTCAAGAGACCCAGTACTTC
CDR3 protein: CASLTKGAQETQYF

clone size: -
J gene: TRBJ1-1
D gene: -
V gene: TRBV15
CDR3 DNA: TGTGCCACCAGCAGTTTTGTCAGGGATACTGAAGCTTTCTTT
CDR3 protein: CATSSFVRDTEAFF

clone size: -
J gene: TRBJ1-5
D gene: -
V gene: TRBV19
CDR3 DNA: TGTGCCAGTAGTACTCCTAAAACAGGGACGGGACAGCCCCAGCATTTT
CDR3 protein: CASSTPKTGTGQPQHF

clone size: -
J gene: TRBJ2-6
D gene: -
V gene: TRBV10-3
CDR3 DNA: TGTGCCATCAAAGCAGGCATCCTCTCTGGGGCCAACGTCCTGACTTTC
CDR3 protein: CAIKAGILSGANVLTF

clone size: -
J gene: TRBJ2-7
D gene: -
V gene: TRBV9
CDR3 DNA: TGTGCCAGCAGCGGGAACTCCTCCTACGAGCAGTACTTC
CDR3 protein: CASSGNSSYEQYF

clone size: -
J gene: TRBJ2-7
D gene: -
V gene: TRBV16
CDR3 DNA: TGTGCCAGCAGCCCCCTCGCCCCCGGGGACTCCTACGAGCAGTACTTC
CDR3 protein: CASSPLAPGDSYEQYF

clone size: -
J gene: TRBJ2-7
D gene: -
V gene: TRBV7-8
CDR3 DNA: TGTGCCAGCAGCCCCGGGGCAGGGCCCTACGAGCAGTACTTC
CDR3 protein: CASSPGAGPYEQYF

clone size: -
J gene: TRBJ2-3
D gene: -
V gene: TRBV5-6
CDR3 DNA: TGTGCCAGCAGCCACTGGGGCGGGAGCACAGATACGCAGTATTTT
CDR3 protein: CASSHWGGSTDTQYF

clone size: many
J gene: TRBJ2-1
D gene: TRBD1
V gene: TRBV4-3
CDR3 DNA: TGCGCCAGCAGCCAAGCGACAGGGGGTGAGCAGTTCTTC
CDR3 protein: CASSQATGGEQFF

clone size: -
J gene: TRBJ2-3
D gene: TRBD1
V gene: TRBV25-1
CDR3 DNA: TGTGCCAGCAGTGAATGGGCAGGGACAGGGGCCTCTTCGGGAGATACGCAGTATTTT
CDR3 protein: CASSEWAGTGASSGDTQYF

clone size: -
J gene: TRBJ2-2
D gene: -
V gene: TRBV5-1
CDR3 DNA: TGCGCCAGCAGCTTGGGCCTCACAGCCACCGGGGAGCTGTTTTTT
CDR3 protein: CASSLGLTATGELFF

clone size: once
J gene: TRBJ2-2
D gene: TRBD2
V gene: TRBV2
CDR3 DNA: TGTGCCAGCAGACTAGCGGGGGCGAACACCGGGGAGCTGTTTTTT
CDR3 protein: CASRLAGANTGELFF

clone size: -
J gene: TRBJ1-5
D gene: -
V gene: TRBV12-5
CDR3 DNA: TGTGCTAGTGGTCCCGAACGGCCCCAGCATTTT
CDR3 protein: CASGPERPQHF

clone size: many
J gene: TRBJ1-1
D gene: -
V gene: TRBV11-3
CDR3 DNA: TGTGCCAGCAGCTCGGCAGGGACGAACACTGAAGCTTTCTTT
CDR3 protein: CASSSAGTNTEAFF

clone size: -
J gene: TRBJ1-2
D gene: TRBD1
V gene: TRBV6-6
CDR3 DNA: TGTGCCAGCAGTTACGGGACAGGGTTTGGCTACACCTTC
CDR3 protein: CASSYGTGFGYTF

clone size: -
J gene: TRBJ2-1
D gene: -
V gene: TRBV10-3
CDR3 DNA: TGTGCCATCAGTGAGTCTGGCAGGGGTGGAGGGAATGAGCAGTTCTTC
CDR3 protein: CAISESGRGGGNEQFF

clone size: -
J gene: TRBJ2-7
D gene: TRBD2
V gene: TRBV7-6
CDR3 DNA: TGTGCCAGCAGCTTAGCTAGCGGGGGAGTCTACGAGCAGTACTTC
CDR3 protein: CASSLASGGVYEQYF

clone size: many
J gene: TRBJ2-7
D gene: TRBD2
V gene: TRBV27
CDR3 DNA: TGTGCCAGCAGAAAACGGGGGGGCTACGAGCAGTACTTC
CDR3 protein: CASRKRGGYEQYF

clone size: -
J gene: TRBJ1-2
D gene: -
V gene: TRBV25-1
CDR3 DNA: TGTGCCAGCAGTGGGGATGCAGCTACTTGGTCTGGCTACACCTTC
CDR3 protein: CASSGDAATWSGYTF

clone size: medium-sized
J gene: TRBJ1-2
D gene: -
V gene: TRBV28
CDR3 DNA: TGTGCCAGCAGTAGGGACGGCTGGGAGGGCTACACCTTC
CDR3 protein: CASSRDGWEGYTF

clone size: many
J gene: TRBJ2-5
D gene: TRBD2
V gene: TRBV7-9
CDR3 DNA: TGTGCCAGCAGCCCCCGGACTAGCGGAGTATACCAAGAGACCCAGTACTTC
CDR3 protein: CASSPRTSGVYQETQYF

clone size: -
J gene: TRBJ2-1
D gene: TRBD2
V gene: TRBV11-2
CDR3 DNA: TGTGCCAGCAGCTTCTCGAAGTCTCTAGCGGGAGGGGGGAGTGAGCAGTTCTTC
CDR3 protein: CASSFSKSLAGGGSEQFF

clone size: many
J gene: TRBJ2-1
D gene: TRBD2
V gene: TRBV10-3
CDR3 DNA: TGTGCCATCTGGGACGGGGGGGCCGGGAATGAGCAGTTCTTC
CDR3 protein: CAIWDGGAGNEQFF

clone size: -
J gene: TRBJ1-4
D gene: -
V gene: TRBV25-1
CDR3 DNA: TGTGCCAGCAGTACGAGGTTAGCCGGTGAAAAACTGTTTTTT
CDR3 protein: CASSTRLAGEKLFF

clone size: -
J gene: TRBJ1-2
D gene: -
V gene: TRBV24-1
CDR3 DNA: TGTGCCACCGTACGGGAGGGAGGGGCTTATGGCTACACCTTC
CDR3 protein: CATVREGGAYGYTF

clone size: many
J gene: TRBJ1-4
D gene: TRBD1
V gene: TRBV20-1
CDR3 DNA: TGCAGTGCTAGTTTTCTTGGGACAGATAATGAAAAACTGTTTTTT
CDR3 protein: CSASFLGTDNEKLFF

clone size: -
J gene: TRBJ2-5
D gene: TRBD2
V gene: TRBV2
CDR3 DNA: TGTGCCAAGGGAGCGGGATCAGAGACCCAGTACTTC
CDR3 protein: CAKGAGSETQYF

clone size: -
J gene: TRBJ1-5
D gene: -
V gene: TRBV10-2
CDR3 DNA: TGCGCCAGCAGTGAGGGGGTCAGGGGAGGCAATCAGCCCCAGCATTTT
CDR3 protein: CASSEGVRGGNQPQHF

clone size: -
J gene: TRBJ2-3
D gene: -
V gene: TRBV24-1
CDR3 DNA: TGTGCCACCAGTGATCCCATCCTGGGGGGTACGCAGTATTTT
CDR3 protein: CATSDPILGGTQYF

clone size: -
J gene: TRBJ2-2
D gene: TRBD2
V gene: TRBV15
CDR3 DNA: TGTGCCACCAGGAAAAGCGGGAGGGCCAACACCGGGGAGCTGTTTTTT
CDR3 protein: CATRKSGRANTGELFF

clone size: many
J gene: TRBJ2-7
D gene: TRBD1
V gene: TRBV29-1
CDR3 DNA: TGCAGCGTTGAAAGGACAGGCATCAACGAGCAGTACTTC
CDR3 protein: CSVERTGINEQYF

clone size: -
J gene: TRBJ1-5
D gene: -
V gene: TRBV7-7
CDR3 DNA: TGTGCTAGCAGCTCAGGTCCCAATCAGCCCCAGCATTTT
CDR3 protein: CASSSGPNQPQHF

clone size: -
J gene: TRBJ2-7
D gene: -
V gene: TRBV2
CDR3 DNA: TGTGCCAGCAGTGGTACTGGGGCACCCTCCTACGAGCAGTACTTC
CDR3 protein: CASSGTGAPSYEQYF

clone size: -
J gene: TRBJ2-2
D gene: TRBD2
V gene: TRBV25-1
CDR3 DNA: TGTGCCAGCAGTGAACGGGGGGCCGGGGAGCTGTTTTTT
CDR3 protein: CASSERGAGELFF

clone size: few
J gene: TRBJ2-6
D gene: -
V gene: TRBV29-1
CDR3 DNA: TGCGGCGTTCGCTTCAGCTCTGGGGCCAACGTCCTGACTTTC
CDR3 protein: CGVRFSSGANVLTF

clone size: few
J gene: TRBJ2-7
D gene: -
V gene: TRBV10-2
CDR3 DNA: TGCGCCAGCAGTGAGTCAGGCAGGTTGGCCGAGCAGTACTTC
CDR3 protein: CASSESGRLAEQYF

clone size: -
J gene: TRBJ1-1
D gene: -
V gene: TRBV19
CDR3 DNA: TGTGCCAGTAGCACTAGGGGCCCTGGGGGTAACACTGAAGCTTTCTTT
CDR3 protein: CASSTRGPGGNTEAFF

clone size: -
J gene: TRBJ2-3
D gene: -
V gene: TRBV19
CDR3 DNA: TGTGCCAGTAATCCTAGAAGAGGCTACACAGATACGCAGTATTTT
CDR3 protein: CASNPRRGYTDTQYF

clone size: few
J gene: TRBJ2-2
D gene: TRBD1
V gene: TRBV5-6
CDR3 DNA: TGTGCCAGCAGCTTCCCCGACAGGGCGACGAACACCGGGGAGCTGTTTTTT
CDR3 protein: CASSFPDRATNTGELFF